The clone carrying this TCR beta chain was observed once. Its specificity is unknown. The data originate from a study of cytomegalovirus exposure and HLA in healthy donors. Points from the study as a whole: It is likely that the observed cluster of highly shared sequence variants was a sequencing artifact.

The study ran its PCR with 60 Vbeta and 13 Jbeta primers. Some clones are missing from TCRdb's copy, which holds only in-frame ones; the method was immunoSEQ multiplex PCR. The sample lists roughly 92,000 clones; about four fifths were seen once. The CDR3 is 15 amino acids. V was trimmed by 0 bases and J by 3 bases, leaving 12 bases between them. CDR1 is SGHAT, CDR2 FQNNGV, per germline. Sequenced input: PBMCs. The source is a man in his fifties or sixties in good health and CMV-seropositive. The gene calls are TRBV11-2 and TRBJ2-7; D unclear. CDR3 sequence (DNA): TGTGCCAGCAGCTTAGAATTGCATCTAATCTACGAGCAGTACTTC. Amino acids: CASSLELHLIYEQYF.